Presented here are 27 T cell receptor beta chains from one specimen sequenced in a study of T cell changes during pregnancy in multiple sclerosis. Measured with immunoSEQ multiplex PCR; TCRdb has only the in-frame clones, and not every one. The sample comprises about 86,000 clones, approximately 89% of which are singletons, and around 2% rests with the top ten. The source material was peripheral blood, sampled in the first trimester of pregnancy. All receptors come from a female donor in good health, enrolled as a control in a pregnancy study.

The chain employs TRBV27 and TRBJ1-5; 8 nucleotides align to TRBD1. CDR3 length: 15 amino acids. The V gene end was trimmed by 6 bases and the J gene end by 4 bases; junction bases not matched to a gene: 8. Looked up from germline, CDR1 is MNHEY and CDR2 is SMNVEV (reference sequence). CDR3 protein: CASRYDRGGNQPQHF. For the CDR3, the DNA is TGTGCCAGCAGATATGACAGGGGAGGGAATCAGCCCCAGCATTTT.

DNA of the CDR3: TGTGCCAGCAGCGACGGGACTGGAAACTACAATGAGCAGTTCTTC. This translates into CASSDGTGNYNEQFF. The chain is built from TRBV9 and TRBJ2-1; TRBD2 is a possible D gene (6 bases). CDR1 is SGDLS and CDR2 is YYNGEE in the germline V gene. This CDR3 has 15 amino acids. Trimming took off 3 bases at V and 3 bases at J, with 13 bases between the two ends.

The chain links TRBV7-2 to TRBJ1-2; 7 nucleotides match TRBD1. The ends lost 1 base at V and 4 bases at J; junction bases unmatched: 12. The CDR3 covers 17 residues. CDR1 is SGHTA and CDR2 is FQGNSA in the germline V gene. CDR3 sequence (DNA): TGTGCCAGCAGCTTAGAGGCGACAGGGCGCTCGAGCTATGGCTACACCTTC. Protein: CASSLEATGRSSYGYTF.

This clone has a single count. The CDR3 DNA follows: TGTGCCACCAGCCTCGGACAGCTGAACACCGGGGAGCTGTTTTTT. Its protein is CATSLGQLNTGELFF. This rearrangement joins TRBV15 to TRBJ2-2; perhaps TRBD1 as D (6 bases). There are 15 residues in the CDR3. Germline CDR1 is LNHNV and CDR2 is YYDKDF (reference sequence). Between the trimmed V and J ends, which lost 5 bases and 1 base, there was a span of 11 bases.

The rearrangement uses TRBV4-1 and TRBJ1-2; D unresolved. The CDR3 spans 14 residues. Trimming took 0 bases from V and 4 from J, leaving 9 bases between them. Germline V lookup: CDR1 MGHRA, CDR2 YSYEKL. In DNA, the CDR3 is TGCGCCAGCAGCCAAGATGGCGGCTCCTATGGCTACACCTTC. Translation gives CASSQDGGSYGYTF.

The chain links TRBV9 to TRBJ1-1, with D tentatively TRBD1 (6 bases). V was pared by 0 bases and J by 4 bases, with 10 bases between. This CDR3 has 14 residues. The V gene's germline CDR1 is SGDLS and CDR2 YYNGEE. The CDR3 DNA is TGTGCCAGCAGCGTAGGGGGAGGGGGCACTGAAGCTTTCTTT. Translation: CASSVGGGGTEAFF.

The chain carries TRBV18 and TRBJ1-3; TRBD1 matches 10 bases. With V trimmed by 3 bases and J by 1 base, 3 bases remained unmatched. In germline, CDR1 is KGHSH, CDR2 LQKENI. The CDR3 totals 16 residues. Here the CDR3 DNA reads TGTGCCAGCTCACCCATGGGACAGGGGTCTGGAAACACCATATATTTT. It codes for CASSPMGQGSGNTIYF.

The chain combines TRBV5-1 with TRBJ2-3; TRBD2 is a possible D gene (5 bases). The length of the CDR3 is 15 residues. CDR1 and CDR2 from the germline V gene are SGHRS and YFSETQ. V was pared by 0 bases and J by 0 bases, with 8 bases between. The CDR3 DNA reads as TGCGCCAGCAGCTTGGCGGGGTCTAGCACAGATACGCAGTATTTT. Protein: CASSLAGSSTDTQYF.

The V and J genes are TRBV15 and TRBJ2-1, with D tentatively TRBD1 (6 bases). Per the germline V gene, CDR1 is LNHNV and CDR2 is YYDKDF (reference sequence). V dropped 4 bases and J dropped 3 bases, with 13 bases sitting between them. The length of the CDR3 is 15 residues. CDR3: CATSKFEGDYNEQFF. CDR3 sequence (DNA): TGTGCCACCAGCAAGTTCGAGGGGGACTACAATGAGCAGTTCTTC.

This clone was seen only once. CDR3 coding DNA: TGTGCCAGCAGCAAAGGCCGCGCGCAACAGGGGGGATATGGCTACACCTTC. Its translation: CASSKGRAQQGGYGYTF. The V gene is TRBV21-1, the J gene TRBJ1-2; the listed D gene, TRBD1, was not tested against the DNA. TRBV21-1 counts as a pseudogene. The CDR3 loop spans 17 amino acids.

V is TRBV28 and J is TRBJ2-7, with 7 bases fitting TRBD2. The CDR3 is made up of 16 amino acids. In germline, CDR1 is MDHEN, CDR2 SYDVKM. V was clipped by 6 bases and J by 2 bases; unmatched bases: 13. CDR3 region: CASRGTMLSGAYEQYF. The CDR3 bases are TGTGCCAGCAGGGGGACTATGCTCTCAGGAGCCTACGAGCAGTACTTC.

The V gene is TRBV11-3, the J gene TRBJ1-1; a weak D match, TRBD1 (5 bases). The CDR3 runs 13 residues. V was shortened by 1 base and J by 3 bases, with 6 bases between the two germline ends. Germline V gene lookup returns CDR1 SGHNT and CDR2 YENEEA. The CDR3 is CASSLAGHTEAFF. CDR3 bases: TGTGCCAGCAGCTTAGCAGGGCACACTGAAGCTTTCTTT.

The chain is built from TRBV19 and TRBJ2-7; 7 positions agree with TRBD2. CDR3 length: 15 residues. CDR1 is LNHDA and CDR2 is SQIVND in the germline V gene (reference sequence). The V gene end was trimmed by 4 bases and the J gene end by 1 base; junction bases not matched to a gene: 7. This chain's CDR3 is CASSSSSGYSYEQYF. Here the CDR3 DNA reads TGTGCCAGTAGTAGCAGTAGCGGGTATTCCTACGAGCAGTACTTC.

The chain links TRBV6-1 to TRBJ1-1; 12 bases map to TRBD1. The V gene end was trimmed by 7 bases and the J gene end by 5 bases; junction bases not matched to a gene: 5. Germline V lookup: CDR1 MNHNS, CDR2 SASEGT. The CDR3 runs to 14 residues. CDR3 in amino acids: CASTLGQGATEAFF. The CDR3 nucleotides are TGTGCCAGCACCTTGGGACAGGGGGCGACTGAAGCTTTCTTT.

V gene TRBV28 combines with J gene TRBJ1-1; D unresolved. The CDR3 extends over 13 amino acids. Trimming took off 7 bases at V and 7 bases at J, with 16 bases between the two ends. Germline V gives CDR1 MDHEN, CDR2 SYDVKM. The CDR3 reads CASISSAFGEAFF. CDR3 coding DNA: TGTGCCAGCATTAGCAGCGCCTTTGGTGAAGCTTTCTTT. Based on the CDR3 plus reference TRBV28 and TRBJ1-1, the full variable domain is DVKVTQSSRYLVKRTGEKVFLECVQDMDHENMFWYRQDPGLGLRLIYFSYDVKMKEKGDIPEGYSVSREKKERFSLILESASTNQTSMYLCASISSAFGEAFFGQGTRLTVV.

The V gene is TRBV6-5, the J gene TRBJ1-6, with 8 positions matching TRBD1. Germline loops: CDR1 MNHEY, CDR2 SVGAGI. The J segment lost 10 bases and the V segment lost 0 bases, leaving 5 bases of the junction unmatched. The CDR3 is 15 residues long. The CDR3 sequence is CASSYSTGDVSPLHF. Written as DNA, the CDR3 is TGTGCCAGCAGTTACTCGACAGGGGATGTGTCACCCCTCCACTTT.

This chain uses TRBV9 with TRBJ2-1; 10 nucleotides match TRBD2. V lost 0 bases to trimming and J lost 10 bases; unmatched junction nucleotides: 7. Germline V gene data show CDR1 as SGDLS and CDR2 as YYNGEE. The CDR3 totals 15 residues. As DNA, the CDR3 is TGTGCCAGCAGCGTAGCCAGCGGGGGGGCCAGAGAGCAGTTCTTC. This codes for CASSVASGGAREQFF.

The chain carries TRBV11-2 and TRBJ1-2; D is unresolved. The germline V and J ends were trimmed by 1 base and 13 bases, with 10 bases remaining between them. The CDR3 runs 11 residues. CDR1 is SGHAT, CDR2 FQNNGV, per germline. CDR3 bases: TGTGCCAGCAGCTTAGCCGCGGAGATCACCTTC. This codes for CASSLAAEITF.

The V gene is TRBV7-9, the J gene TRBJ1-2; 8 bases map to TRBD1. V lost 1 base and J lost 2; bases outside the gene matches: 6. Germline loops: CDR1 SEHNR, CDR2 FQNEAQ (reference sequence). The CDR3 consists of 16 residues. CDR3 coding DNA: TGTGCCAGCAGCTTAGGATGGGCAGGGGGCAACTATGGCTACACCTTC. It specifies CASSLGWAGGNYGYTF.

This chain uses TRBV5-4 with TRBJ2-2; no definite D call. CDR3 length: 15 amino acids. CDR1 and CDR2 from the germline V gene are SGHNT and YYREEE (reference sequence). V lost 4 bases and J 6 bases, leaving 16 bases between the germline ends. DNA of the CDR3: TGTGCCAGCAGCCCGCAAGCCTTTTCACCCGGGGAGCTGTTTTTT. Translation gives CASSPQAFSPGELFF.

This rearrangement joins TRBV6-1 to TRBJ1-2, with D hard to call. Trimming stripped 8 bases from V and 7 bases from J, with 14 bases between. The germline V gene encodes CDR1 MNHNS and CDR2 SASEGT. CDR3 size: 12 residues. The CDR3 nucleotides are TGTGCCAGCGGCCGGGAGGCGGGTGGCTACACCTTC. Its protein is CASGREAGGYTF.

This sequence joins TRBV6-5 and TRBJ2-4; D might be TRBD2 (6 bases). The CDR3 spans 15 residues. The germline V gene has CDR1 MNHEY and CDR2 SVGAGI. Deletions cut 6 bases from V and 7 bases from J, with 19 bases between. The CDR3 sequence: CASRAGGGQANIQYF. The CDR3 coding sequence is TGTGCCAGCAGAGCGGGTGGAGGGCAGGCCAACATTCAGTACTTC.

The V and J genes are TRBV30 and TRBJ1-5; TRBD1 is a possible D gene (5 bases). The CDR3 sequence is 15 residues long. Germline V gives CDR1 GTSNPN, CDR2 SVGIG (reference sequence). Trimming cost V 2 bases and J 0 bases, with 11 bases left between them. In DNA, the CDR3 is TGTGCCTGGAGTTTACTAAGGGGTAGCAATCAGCCCCAGCATTTT. It codes for CAWSLLRGSNQPQHF.

This clone showed up just a few times. The rearrangement joins TRBV7-3 to TRBJ2-1, with TRBD2 matching 8 bases. In germline, CDR1 is SGHTA, CDR2 FQGTGA. The CDR3 has 15 amino acids. V dropped 5 bases and J dropped 7; count of bases not matched to a gene: 10. CDR3 region: CASSNQTGGPNEQFF. CDR3 bases: TGTGCCAGCAGCAATCAAACGGGGGGGCCAAATGAGCAGTTCTTC.

The rearrangement joins TRBV10-3 to TRBJ1-3, with TRBD1 matching 10 bases. The CDR3 is 14 residues long. CDR1 is ENHRY and CDR2 is SYGVKD in the germline V gene. V shed 9 bases, J shed 4 bases, and the junction held 6 bases outside the gene matches. In DNA form, the CDR3 reads TGTGCCATGGGGACAGGGGTTTTGGGAAACACCATATATTTT. Amino acids: CAMGTGVLGNTIYF.

The genes are TRBV7-9 and TRBJ2-2, with 9 positions matching TRBD1. Germline loops: CDR1 SEHNR, CDR2 FQNEAQ (reference sequence). This CDR3 region has 15 residues. Losses at the gene ends were 5 bases for V and 3 bases for J; bases not matched to a gene: 4. CDR3 sequence reads: CASSRWDRDTGELFF. CDR3 DNA: TGTGCCAGCAGCCGCTGGGACAGGGACACCGGGGAGCTGTTTTTT.

The chain recombines TRBV4-3 with TRBJ1-1; D is uncertain. CDR1 is LGHNA, CDR2 YSLEER, per germline. CDR3 length equals 16 residues. V was pared by 0 bases and J by 5 bases, with 16 bases between. In DNA form, the CDR3 reads TGCGCCAGCAGCCAAGATCGGGCAGGACTAAGAACTGAAGCTTTCTTT. Translating gives CASSQDRAGLRTEAFF.